Following are 18 T cell receptor beta chains from one sample sequenced in a study of cytomegalovirus exposure and HLA in healthy donors. Primers: 60 Vbeta forward and 13 Jbeta reverse. The table came from immunoSEQ multiplex PCR; TCRdb's copy has only in-frame clones and leaves some out. The table has 200,000 to 250,000 clones, more than 85% seen once. The specimen was PBMCs. Source of these receptors: a woman aged 18-30 years in good health and CMV-seronegative.

The rearrangement links TRBV11-2 to TRBJ2-7, with D possibly TRBD1 on 6 matching bases. The CDR3 spans 15 residues. Trimming cost V 0 bases and J 0 bases, with 9 bases left between them. Germline V gene sequence: CDR1 SGHAT, CDR2 FQNNGV. The CDR3 is CASSLEGRGSYEQYF. CDR3 DNA: TGTGCCAGCAGCTTAGAGGGCAGGGGCTCCTACGAGCAGTACTTC.

This clone has a handful of counts. The rearrangement joins TRBV4-1 to TRBJ1-2; a weak D match, TRBD1 (5 bases). This CDR3 is built from 14 residues. V was clipped by 0 bases and J by 5 bases, with 10 bases between them. Germline lookup yields CDR1 MGHRA and CDR2 YSYEKL. Here the CDR3 DNA reads TGCGCCAGCAGCCAAGAATGGGGGGGGTATGGCTACACCTTC. Its protein is CASSQEWGGYGYTF.

This chain connects TRBV6-1 to TRBJ2-1; D is perhaps TRBD2 (5 bases). CDR3 size: 12 residues. V was pared by 5 bases and J by 8 bases, with 10 bases between. Germline CDR1 and CDR2: MNHNS and SASEGT. The CDR3 is CASSPSIHEQFF. DNA for the CDR3: TGTGCCAGCAGTCCTAGCATCCATGAGCAGTTCTTC.

V is TRBV10-2 and J is TRBJ1-1, with D possibly being TRBD1 (5 bases). Germline-derived CDR1 and CDR2 are WSHSY and SAAADI. CDR3 length: 14 amino acids. V lost 7 bases to trimming and J lost 0 bases, with 12 bases between them. CDR3 sequence (DNA): TGCGCCAGCAATAACAGGCCAATGAACACTGAAGCTTTCTTT. This codes for CASNNRPMNTEAFF.

The rearrangement uses TRBV19 and TRBJ2-7, with D possibly matching TRBD1 (5 bases). V was cut by 3 bases and J by 3 bases, with 15 bases left in between. The CDR3 has 15 amino acids. Germline V lookup: CDR1 LNHDA, CDR2 SQIVND (reference sequence). DNA of the CDR3: TGTGCCAGTAGTATGGTCCAGGGCGAGATCTACGAGCAGTACTTC. Translating gives CASSMVQGEIYEQYF.

The V gene is TRBV15, the J gene TRBJ1-5; 8 positions agree with TRBD1. V lost 4 bases to trimming and J lost 3 bases; unmatched junction nucleotides: 11. The CDR3 totals 17 residues. In germline, CDR1 is LNHNV, CDR2 YYDKDF (reference sequence). CDR3 DNA sequence: TGTGCCACCAGCAACTTCCGGGACAGGCTTTTCAATCAGCCCCAGCATTTT. Translation gives CATSNFRDRLFNQPQHF.

The chain is built from TRBV6-6 and TRBJ1-2, with D unresolved. This CDR3 has 11 residues. Germline loops: CDR1 MNHNY, CDR2 SVGAGI (reference sequence). The V and J ends lost 7 bases and 5 bases respectively, with 8 bases between them. The CDR3 loop is CASTDTYGYTF. Here the CDR3 DNA reads TGTGCCAGCACAGACACTTATGGCTACACCTTC.

The rearrangement uses TRBV4-3 and TRBJ1-6, with TRBD1 matching over 7 bases. The CDR3 extends over 15 amino acids. Trimming took 0 bases from V and 6 from J; bases not matched to a gene: 2. The V gene's germline CDR1 is LGHNA and CDR2 YSLEER. The CDR3 is CASSQETGSNSPLHF. CDR3 coding DNA: TGCGCCAGCAGCCAAGAGACAGGGAGTAATTCACCCCTCCACTTT.

This chain links TRBV7-6 with TRBJ2-1; 11 bases agree with TRBD2. The CDR3 sequence is 14 residues long. Germline CDR1 reads SGHVS; CDR2 reads FNYEAQ. The junction had 7 bases not matched to a gene; V was cut back by 3 bases and J by 12 bases. The CDR3 nucleotides are TGTGCCAGCAGCTTCCTAGCGGGGGGCCAATGGCAGTTCTTC. Its protein is CASSFLAGGQWQFF.

The chain recombines TRBV4-3 with TRBJ1-3; no clear D gene. In germline, CDR1 is LGHNA, CDR2 YSLEER. V was trimmed by 0 bases and J by 4 bases, leaving 10 bases between them. The CDR3 extends over 15 amino acids. The CDR3: CASSQDRGSGNTIYF. The CDR3 DNA follows: TGCGCCAGCAGCCAAGATCGGGGTTCGGGAAACACCATATATTTT.

This chain links TRBV27 with TRBJ2-5; 11 bases agree with TRBD2. The DNA end favors TRBJ2-7, so the J call may be wrong. The germline V gene has CDR1 MNHEY and CDR2 SMNVEV (reference sequence). The CDR3 spans 15 residues. The CDR3 loop is CASSRTSGGTYEQYF. CDR3 sequence (DNA): TGTGCCAGCAGTCGTACTAGCGGGGGCACCTACGAGCAGTACTTC.

J is TRBJ1-4 and V is TRBV2; D is uncertain. Germline lookup yields CDR1 SNHLY and CDR2 FYNNEI. Trimming pared 6 bases from V and 2 bases from J, leaving 19 bases between. This CDR3 is built from 17 residues. The CDR3 sequence is CASSEGRVIPTNEKLFF. The CDR3 bases are TGTGCCAGCAGCGAGGGCCGAGTAATACCGACTAATGAAAAACTGTTTTTT.

The chain is built from TRBV9 and TRBJ2-1; D remains unclear. The CDR3 is 14 residues long. Germline assignment: CDR1 SGDLS and CDR2 YYNGEE. Trimming stripped 2 bases from V and 0 bases from J, with 6 bases between. The CDR3 nucleotides read TGTGCCAGCAGCGTGGCTAGCTCCTACAATGAGCAGTTCTTC. It translates to CASSVASSYNEQFF. The full variable domain, with the rest looked up from reference TRBV9 and TRBJ2-1, is DSGVTQTPKHLITATGQRVTLRCSPRSGDLSVYWYQQSLDQGLQFLIQYYNGEERAKGNILERFSAQQFPDLHSELNLSSLELGDSALYFCASSVASSYNEQFFGPGTRLTVL.

The J gene is TRBJ2-5, the V gene TRBV19; D gene unclear. The end of the DNA aligns better with TRBJ2-7, so the J call may be wrong. The CDR3 has 14 amino acids. Per the germline V gene, CDR1 is LNHDA and CDR2 is SQIVND (reference sequence). CDR3 DNA sequence: TGTGCCAGTAGTATGTTCTCCTCGAGATACGAGCAGTACTTC. The encoded protein is CASSMFSSRYEQYF.

This chain links TRBV27 with TRBJ2-7; the match to TRBD1 covers 7 bases. V shed 8 bases, J shed 0 bases, and the junction held 4 bases outside the gene matches. Germline lookup yields CDR1 MNHEY and CDR2 SMNVEV (reference sequence). The CDR3 runs to 13 residues. DNA for the CDR3: TGTGCCAGCGGCAGGGGGTACTCCTACGAGCAGTACTTC. The encoded protein is CASGRGYSYEQYF.

The genes are TRBV5-6 and TRBJ2-4; D uncertain. V gave up 1 base and J gave up 1 base, with 12 bases separating them. The CDR3 extends over 16 amino acids. CDR1 is SGHDT and CDR2 is YYEEEE in the germline V gene. This CDR3 is CASSLISGRAKNIQYF. Here the CDR3 DNA reads TGTGCCAGCAGCTTGATATCAGGCCGGGCCAAAAACATTCAGTACTTC.

The chain is built from TRBV7-9 and TRBJ1-3, with TRBD1 matching 8 bases. Germline values: CDR1 SEHNR, CDR2 FQNEAQ (reference sequence). The CDR3 consists of 15 residues. The V and J ends lost 3 bases and 0 bases, in that order; junction bases with no gene match: 1. The CDR3 nucleotides are TGTGCCAGCAGCTTCACAGGGGGCTCTGGAAACACCATATATTTT. The encoded protein is CASSFTGGSGNTIYF.

This chain's CDR3 is CASSQERSQATDTQYF. DNA of the CDR3: TGCGCCAGCAGCCAAGAAAGGTCGCAGGCCACAGATACGCAGTATTTT. V is TRBV4-3 and J is TRBJ2-3, with unresolved D. With 0 bases removed from V and 2 bases from J, the gap between germline ends came to 12 bases. The germline gives CDR1 LGHNA, CDR2 YSLEER. The CDR3 runs 16 residues.